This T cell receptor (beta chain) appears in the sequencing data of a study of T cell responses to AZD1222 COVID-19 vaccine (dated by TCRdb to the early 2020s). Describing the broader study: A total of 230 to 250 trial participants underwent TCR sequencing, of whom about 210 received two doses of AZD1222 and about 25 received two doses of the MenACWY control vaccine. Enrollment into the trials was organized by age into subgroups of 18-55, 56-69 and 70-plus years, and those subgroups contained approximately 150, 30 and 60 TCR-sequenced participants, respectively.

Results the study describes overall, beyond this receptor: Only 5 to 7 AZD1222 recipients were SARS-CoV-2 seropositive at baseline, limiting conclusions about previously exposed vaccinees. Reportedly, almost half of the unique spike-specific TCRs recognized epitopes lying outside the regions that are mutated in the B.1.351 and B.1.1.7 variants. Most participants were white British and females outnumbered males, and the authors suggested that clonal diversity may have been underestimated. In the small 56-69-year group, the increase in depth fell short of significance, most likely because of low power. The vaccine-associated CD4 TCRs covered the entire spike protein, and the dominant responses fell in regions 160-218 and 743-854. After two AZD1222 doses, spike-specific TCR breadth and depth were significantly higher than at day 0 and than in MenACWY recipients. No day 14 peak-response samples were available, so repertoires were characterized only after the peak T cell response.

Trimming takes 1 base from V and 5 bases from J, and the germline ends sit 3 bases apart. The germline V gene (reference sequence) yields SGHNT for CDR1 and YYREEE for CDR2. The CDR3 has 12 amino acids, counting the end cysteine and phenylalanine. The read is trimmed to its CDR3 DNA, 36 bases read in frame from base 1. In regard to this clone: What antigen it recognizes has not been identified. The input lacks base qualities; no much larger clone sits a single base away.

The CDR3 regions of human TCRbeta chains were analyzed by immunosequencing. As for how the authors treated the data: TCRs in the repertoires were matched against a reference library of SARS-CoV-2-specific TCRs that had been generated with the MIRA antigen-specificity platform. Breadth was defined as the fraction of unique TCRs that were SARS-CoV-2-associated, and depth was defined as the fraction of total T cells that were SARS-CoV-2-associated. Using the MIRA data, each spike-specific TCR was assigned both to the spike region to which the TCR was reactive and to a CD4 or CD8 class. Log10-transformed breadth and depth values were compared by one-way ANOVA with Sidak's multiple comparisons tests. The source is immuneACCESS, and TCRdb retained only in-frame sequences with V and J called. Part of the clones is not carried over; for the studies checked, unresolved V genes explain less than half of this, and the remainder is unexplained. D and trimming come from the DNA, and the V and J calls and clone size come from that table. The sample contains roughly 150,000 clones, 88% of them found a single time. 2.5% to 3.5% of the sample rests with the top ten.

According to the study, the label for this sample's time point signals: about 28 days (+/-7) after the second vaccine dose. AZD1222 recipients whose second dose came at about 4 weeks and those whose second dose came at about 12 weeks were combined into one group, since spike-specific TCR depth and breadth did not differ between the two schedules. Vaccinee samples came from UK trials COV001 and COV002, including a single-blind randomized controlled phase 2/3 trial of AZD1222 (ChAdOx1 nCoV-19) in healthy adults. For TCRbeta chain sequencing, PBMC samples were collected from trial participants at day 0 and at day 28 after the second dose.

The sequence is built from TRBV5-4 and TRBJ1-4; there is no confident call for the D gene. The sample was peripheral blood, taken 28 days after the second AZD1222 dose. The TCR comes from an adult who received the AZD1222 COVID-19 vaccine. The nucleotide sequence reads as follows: TGTGCCAGCAGCTTGTTAAATGAAAAACTGTTTTTT. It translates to CASSLLNEKLFF.